The rows below give T cell receptor beta chains drawn from one sample of a study of CD8 T cells in Susac syndrome. Via MiXCR, TCRdb re-called the immunoSEQ multiplex PCR reads, giving one row per CDR3 protein. The sample consists of approximately 180,000 distinct CDR3 sequences, around 90% of them appearing once. The sample comprised CD4+ T cells from PBMCs. Every receptor here comes from a human donor with Susac syndrome. Each CDR3 is given with its conserved first and last residue. D genes are given only for firm matches. Rows may omit the clone size; those that give it use once, few, many or a size class.

NA	TRBJ2-3	TRBV4-1	NA	CASSQVPGTDTQYF	TGCGCCAGCAGCCAAGTTCCGGGCACAGATACGCAGTATTTT
NA	TRBJ2-5	TRBV29-1	NA	CSVALGVQETQYF	TGCAGCGTTGCCTTGGGGGTTCAAGAGACCCAGTACTTC
TRBD2	TRBJ2-2	TRBV19	NA	CASSILAGGPRTGELFF	TGTGCCAGTAGTATACTAGCGGGAGGGCCTCGCACCGGGGAGCTGTTTTTT
NA	TRBJ2-1	TRBV28	NA	CASGGGWSSYNEQFF	TGTGCCAGCGGAGGGGGCTGGAGCTCCTACAATGAGCAGTTCTTC
TRBD2	TRBJ2-1	TRBV6-6	NA	CASIRLAGNEQFF	TGTGCCAGCATTAGGCTAGCGGGCAATGAGCAGTTCTTC
NA	TRBJ1-2	TRBV20-1	NA	CSARWESNYGYTF	TGCAGTGCTAGATGGGAAAGTAACTATGGCTACACCTTC
NA	TRBJ1-2	TRBV7-9	NA	CASSSHSSNYGYTF	TGTGCCAGCAGTTCCCACAGTTCTAACTATGGCTACACCTTC
NA	TRBJ1-2	TRBV7-9	NA	CASSQAPSYGYTF	TGTGCCAGCAGCCAGGCCCCTTCCTATGGCTACACCTTC
NA	TRBJ2-1	TRBV5-1	NA	CASSAGTQWEEQFF	TGCGCCAGCAGCGCCGGGACCCAGTGGGAGGAGCAGTTCTTC
TRBD1	TRBJ2-2	TRBV4-1	NA	CASSQVRTGIIVGELFF	TGCGCCAGCAGCCAAGTTAGGACAGGGATTATAGTCGGGGAGCTGTTTTTT
NA	TRBJ2-1	TRBV18	NA	CASSPQGEYNEQFF	TGTGCCAGCTCACCACAGGGAGAATACAATGAGCAGTTCTTC
TRBD1	TRBJ1-2	TRBV18	NA	CASSPEGQNYGYTF	TGTGCCAGCTCACCCGAGGGACAGAACTATGGCTACACCTTC
TRBD1	TRBJ2-1	TRBV15	NA	CATSGRDSHNEQFF	TGTGCCACCAGCGGCCGGGACAGCCACAATGAGCAGTTCTTC
TRBD2	TRBJ2-5	TRBV28	NA	CASSLTSEKTQYF	TGTGCCAGCAGCCTAACTAGCGAGAAGACCCAGTACTTC
TRBD2	TRBJ2-5	TRBV5-1	NA	CASSLTSGGAYQETQYF	TGCGCCAGCAGCCTTACTAGCGGGGGAGCGTACCAAGAGACCCAGTACTTC
TRBD1	TRBJ2-1	TRBV7-3	once	CASSASTGSYNEQFF	TGTGCCAGCAGCGCATCGACAGGGTCCTACAATGAGCAGTTCTTC
NA	TRBJ2-1	TRBV29-1	NA	CSVARDNEQFF	TGCAGCGTTGCTCGTGACAATGAGCAGTTCTTC
NA	TRBJ2-5	TRBV18	once	CASSPRPGGGETQYF	TGTGCCAGCTCACCACGCCCCGGGGGTGGAGAGACCCAGTACTTC
NA	TRBJ2-5	TRBV6-6	few	CASSYIETQYF	TGTGCCAGCAGTTATATAGAGACCCAGTACTTC
NA	TRBJ1-2	TRBV3-1	NA	CASSQDETYGYTF	TGTGCCAGCAGCCAAGACGAGACCTATGGCTACACCTTC
NA	TRBJ2-7	TRBV20-1	NA	CSARDERYRTYEQYF	TGCAGTGCTAGAGACGAAAGATATCGAACCTACGAGCAGTACTTC
TRBD2	TRBJ2-1	TRBV20-1	NA	CSAGGRAPYNEQFF	TGCAGTGCTGGTGGGAGGGCCCCCTACAATGAGCAGTTCTTC
TRBD2	TRBJ2-5	TRBV3-1	NA	CASSHPRTGGETQYF	TGTGCCAGCAGCCATCCCCGCACGGGGGGGGAGACCCAGTACTTC
TRBD1	TRBJ1-2	TRBV3-1	NA	CASSRSQGTGGYTF	TGTGCCAGCAGCCGGTCACAGGGGACAGGGGGCTACACCTTC
NA	TRBJ2-6	TRBV19	NA	CASFQGSGANVLTF	TGTGCCAGCTTCCAGGGCTCTGGGGCCAACGTCCTGACTTTC
NA	TRBJ2-3	TRBV5-1	NA	CASSPEARDTQYF	TGCGCCAGCAGCCCGGAGGCTCGGGATACGCAGTATTTT
TRBD1	TRBJ1-2	TRBV6-5	NA	CASRKGTGNSYGYTF	TGTGCCAGCAGGAAAGGGACAGGCAATTCCTATGGCTACACCTTC
TRBD1	TRBJ1-6	TRBV2	once	CASREDRGYSPLHF	TGTGCCAGCAGAGAGGACAGGGGGTATTCACCCCTCCACTTT
TRBD1	TRBJ2-7	TRBV7-2	NA	CASSMRTGVSYEQYF	TGTGCCAGCAGCATGAGGACAGGAGTTTCCTACGAGCAGTACTTC
TRBD1	TRBJ2-2	TRBV11-2	NA	CASSLDPGGLTGELFF	TGTGCCAGCAGCTTAGACCCAGGGGGTTTGACCGGGGAGCTGTTTTTT
NA	TRBJ1-5	TRBV6-5	few	CASSYSRSYQPQHF	TGTGCCAGCAGTTACTCGAGGAGTTATCAGCCCCAGCATTTT
NA	TRBJ2-1	TRBV28	NA	CASSFPSVEQFF	TGTGCCAGCAGTTTCCCGTCGGTGGAGCAGTTCTTC
TRBD1	TRBJ2-1	TRBV30	NA	CAWSPTGTGGNEQFF	TGTGCCTGGAGTCCGACCGGGACAGGGGGCAATGAGCAGTTCTTC
TRBD2	TRBJ2-5	TRBV4-1	NA	CASSRERRGGGRQETQYF	TGCGCCAGCAGCCGCGAAAGACGTGGCGGGGGTAGACAAGAGACCCAGTACTTC
NA	TRBJ2-7	TRBV29-1	NA	CSVKWGTYEQYF	TGCAGCGTTAAATGGGGGACCTACGAGCAGTACTTC
NA	TRBJ2-6	TRBV27	NA	CASRVSGANVLTF	TGTGCCAGCAGAGTCTCTGGGGCCAACGTCCTGACTTTC
TRBD1	TRBJ1-6	TRBV12-3/TRBV12-4	NA	CASSPGQGSPLHF	TGTGCCAGCAGTCCAGGACAGGGATCACCCCTCCACTTT
TRBD2	TRBJ2-2	TRBV4-2	NA	CASSRPRGALANTGELFF	TGTGCCAGCAGCCGTCCGCGGGGGGCCCTCGCGAACACCGGGGAGCTGTTTTTT
NA	TRBJ2-2	TRBV11-2	NA	CASSLGWGATGELFF	TGTGCCAGCAGCTTAGGATGGGGTGCCACCGGGGAGCTGTTTTTT
TRBD1	TRBJ1-5	TRBV4-1	NA	CASSQGLLQGKNQPQHF	TGCGCCAGCAGCCAAGGTCTCCTACAGGGGAAGAATCAGCCCCAGCATTTT
NA	TRBJ1-1	TRBV21-1	NA	CASIPGPREAFF	TGTGCCAGCATCCCGGGGCCTAGAGAAGCTTTCTTT
NA	TRBJ1-3	TRBV4-1	NA	CASSQGRGSSGNTIYF	TGCGCCAGCAGCCAAGGACGCGGGAGCTCAGGAAACACCATATATTTT
NA	TRBJ2-1	TRBV6-2/TRBV6-3	NA	CASSYSIIRLPYNEQFF	TGTGCCAGCAGTTACTCGATAATACGGCTTCCATACAATGAGCAGTTCTTC
NA	TRBJ2-1	TRBV29-1	NA	CSVIDTSKGNEQFF	TGCAGCGTTATAGACACGTCTAAAGGAAATGAGCAGTTCTTC
NA	TRBJ1-1	TRBV9	once	CASSVGGGEAFF	TGTGCCAGCAGCGTAGGGGGGGGTGAAGCTTTCTTT
TRBD2	TRBJ2-7	TRBV5-4	few	CASSLASGDEQYF	TGTGCCAGCAGCTTGGCTAGCGGCGACGAGCAGTACTTC
TRBD2	TRBJ2-3	TRBV10-1	NA	CASSEIAGAKPDTQYF	TGCGCCAGCAGTGAGATCGCGGGAGCCAAACCAGATACGCAGTATTTT
TRBD1	TRBJ2-3	TRBV20-1	NA	CSASKGAQDTQYF	TGCAGTGCTAGTAAGGGGGCTCAGGATACGCAGTATTTT
TRBD1	TRBJ1-5	TRBV7-9	NA	CASSNGQGAMGWNQPQHF	TGTGCCAGCAGCAACGGACAGGGGGCGATGGGGTGGAATCAGCCCCAGCATTTT
TRBD2	TRBJ2-2	TRBV24-1	NA	CGCGGLAGGVGELFF	TGTGGCTGTGGCGGGCTAGCGGGAGGCGTAGGGGAGCTGTTTTTT
TRBD1	TRBJ2-7	TRBV5-1	NA	CASSLSGTGNYEQYF	TGCGCCAGCAGCTTGTCCGGGACAGGGAATTACGAGCAGTACTTC
NA	TRBJ2-3	TRBV20-1	NA	CSNRLASTDTQYF	TGCAGTAATAGGCTTGCTAGCACAGATACGCAGTATTTT
TRBD1	TRBJ2-7	TRBV19	NA	CASSITGGLGYEQYF	TGTGCCAGTAGTATCACAGGGGGCTTAGGCTACGAGCAGTACTTC
NA	TRBJ1-2	TRBV25-1	NA	CASSEVSEYGYTF	TGTGCCAGCAGTGAGGTCAGCGAATATGGCTACACCTTC
NA	TRBJ1-3	TRBV2	NA	CASSEDRGRGNTIYF	TGTGCCAGCAGTGAAGATCGGGGGCGGGGAAACACCATATATTTT
TRBD2	TRBJ2-5	TRBV9	once	CASSVGGLAGGTQYF	TGTGCCAGCAGCGTAGGTGGGCTAGCGGGAGGGACCCAGTACTTC
TRBD2	TRBJ2-2	TRBV11-2	NA	CASSLTSGMYTGELFF	TGTGCCAGCAGCCTGACTAGCGGGATGTACACCGGGGAGCTGTTTTTT
NA	TRBJ2-1	TRBV20-1	NA	CSARAGPGDDEQFF	TGCAGTGCTAGAGCGGGACCTGGGGACGATGAGCAGTTCTTC
NA	TRBJ2-5	TRBV11-2	NA	CASSLPAGETQYF	TGTGCCAGCAGCTTACCTGCTGGGGAGACCCAGTACTTC